The clone carrying this T cell receptor beta chain was recorded only once. TCRdb keeps only in-frame clones here, not all; method: immunoSEQ multiplex PCR. This sample has some 52,000 clones, with less than 90% found just once. This CDR3 contains 15 residues. V lost 1 base to trimming and J lost 4 bases, with 13 bases between them. From germline, CDR1 is MGHRA and CDR2 YSYEKL. The record originates from a study of blood T cell repertoires in COVID-19. This TCR came from a man aged 45-65 years with acute or convalescent COVID-19. Sequencing was carried out using peripheral blood. The chain has TRBV4-1 and TRBJ1-2, with D perhaps matching TRBD1 (6 bases). In DNA form, the CDR3 reads TGCGCCAGCAGCCAAGCCCCACAGGGAAGCTATGGCTACACCTTC. Its protein product is CASSQAPQGSYGYTF.